Listed here are 4 T cell receptor beta chains from one sample, sequenced in a study of molecular identifiers for immune sequencing clone quantification. TCRdb passed the PCR reads through MiXCR, listing each CDR3 protein once. The sample lists tens of thousands of distinct CDR3 sequences, roughly 20% seen once, with approximately 1.5% in the top ten. Material: naive CD8+ T cells from blood, with Jurkat cell RNA spiked in. Subset denoted: FACS-sorted CD8+CD4-CCR7+CD45RA+ naive T cells. The receptors here all came from a human donor in good health. Some libraries in this study had Jurkat cell RNA spiked in.

This clonotype was seen a handful of times. V is TRBV29-1 and J is TRBJ2-7; 8 bases map to TRBD1. Germline V lookup: CDR1 SQVTM, CDR2 ANQGSEA. Trimming at V came to 5 bases and at J to 1 base, leaving 7 bases not matched to a gene. The CDR3 totals 14 residues. CDR3 sequence: CSVTGTGASYEQYF. As DNA, the CDR3 is TGCAGCGTTACCGGGACAGGTGCGTCCTACGAGCAGTACTTC.

The table lists this clonotype with many counts. This chain uses TRBV7-8 with TRBJ1-6, with a weak D call TRBD1 (5 bases). CDR1 and CDR2 from the germline V gene are SGHVS and FQNEAQ. V gave up 1 base and J gave up 8 bases, with 15 bases separating them. The CDR3 extends over 16 amino acids. CDR3 nucleotides: TGTGCCAGCAGCTTAGAGGGGAACGCTGCATATTCACCCCTCCACTTT. Amino acid sequence: CASSLEGNAAYSPLHF. Full variable domain (rest looked up from reference TRBV7-8 and TRBJ1-6): GAGVSQSPRYKVAKRGQDVALRCDPISGHVSLFWYQQALGQGPEFLTYFQNEAQLDKSGLPSDRFFAERPEGSVSTLKIQRTQQEDSAVYLCASSLEGNAAYSPLHFGNGTRLTVT.

The V and J genes are TRBV14 and TRBJ2-3; D is uncertain. The CDR3 is 14 residues long. The germline V gene encodes CDR1 SGHDN and CDR2 FVKESK. V shed 3 bases and J shed 1 base, with 8 bases lying between them. For the CDR3, the DNA is TGTGCCAGCAGCCATTCGATAGGCACAGATACGCAGTATTTT. This translates into CASSHSIGTDTQYF.

This clonotype was seen many times. This chain joins TRBV7-8 and TRBJ2-1; D ambiguous. CDR1 is SGHVS and CDR2 is FQNEAQ in the germline V gene. V was trimmed by 3 bases and J by 4 bases, leaving 7 bases between them. This CDR3 has 13 amino acids. The CDR3 nucleotides read TGTGCCAGCAGCTTGGACGGATACAATGAGCAGTTCTTC. Its translation: CASSLDGYNEQFF.